The 2 T cell receptor beta chains presented below share a single source sample, sequenced in a study of human T cells and chemical hapten exposure. Time point specified: patch test 3, about 24 weeks after DPC sensitization. The treatment denotes: therapeutic diphenylcyclopropenone sensitization with weekly scalp DPC. TCRdb passed the RACE reads through MiXCR, listing each CDR3 protein once. The table lists about 190,000 distinct CDR3 sequences, more than 20% of them singletons, with approximately 2.5% in the top ten. The source was whole blood, collected in connection with sensitization to the hapten diphenylcyclopropenone (DPC). These TCRs come from a woman aged 40 to 49 with alopecia areata. Some clones in this sample may be carry-over from other donors' samples.

This clonotype was seen only a few times. The chain carries TRBV7-2 and TRBJ2-1; 7 bases line up with TRBD2. This CDR3 region has 16 residues. CDR1 is SGHTA, CDR2 FQGNSA, per germline. The J segment lost 2 bases and the V segment lost 1 base, leaving 5 bases of the junction unmatched. In DNA form, the CDR3 reads TGTGCCAGCAGCTTAGTCGGCGGGAGTACCTACAATGAGCAGTTCTTC. It translates to CASSLVGGSTYNEQFF. Looking up the rest from reference TRBV7-2 and TRBJ2-1 gives the full variable domain: GAGVSQSPSNKVTEKGKDVELRCDPISGHTALYWYRQSLGQGLEFLIYFQGNSAPDKSGLPSDRFSAERTGGSVSTLTIQRTQQEDSAVYLCASSLVGGSTYNEQFFGPGTRLTVL.

This clonotype has just a few counts. The J gene is TRBJ1-5, the V gene TRBV28; D unclear. Trimming cost V 3 bases and J 5 bases, with 14 bases left between them. CDR3 length equals 15 residues. The V gene's germline CDR1 is MDHEN and CDR2 SYDVKM. The CDR3 DNA reads TGTGCCAGCAGTTTTGCCGTTTCAACCCATCAGCCCCAGCATTTT. Translated: CASSFAVSTHQPQHF.